Sequencing of this T cell receptor (beta chain) was carried out in a study of long-term antiretroviral therapy in people with HIV. Assay version v3.0 of immunoSEQ was used, and it was run at survey level. The assay was immunoSEQ multiplex PCR, and TCRdb's table has in-frame clones only and misses some. The sample carries about 31,000 clones, 90% recorded once. V lost 5 bases to trimming and J lost 4 bases, with 15 bases between them. The CDR3 has 15 amino acids. In germline, CDR1 is SGHVS, CDR2 FQNEAQ. The material sequenced was unsorted PBMCs, taken 5 to 5.5 years after starting antiretroviral therapy. The source is a woman between 35 and 50 years old with HIV. The chain uses TRBV7-8 and TRBJ1-3; D possibly corresponds to TRBD1 (6 bases). CDR3 residues: CASSGGRGTGNTIYF. CDR3 nucleotides: TGTGCCAGCAGCGGAGGAAGGGGGACGGGAAACACCATATATTTT.